Listed below are T cell receptor beta chains from one sample, sequenced in a study of cytomegalovirus exposure and HLA in healthy donors. Repertoires were generated with immunoSEQ multiplex PCR, while TCRdb's copy carries only in-frame clones and drops some. The sample lists about 86,000 clones, around 70% occurring once. Material: PBMCs. These receptors all come from a man aged 55 to 70 in good health and CMV-seronegative. The CDR3 runs from the conserved cysteine through the conserved F or W. D genes are given only for firm matches. Size is omitted from some rows. Given values are once, few, many or a class for expanded clones.

V gene	CDR3 length	J gene	D gene	clone size	CDR3 protein	CDR3 DNA
TRBV29-1	12	TRBJ2-7	.	.	CSVKQETYEQYF	TGCAGCGTTAAACAGGAGACCTACGAGCAGTACTTC
TRBV19	15	TRBJ1-1	TRBD1	once	CASSIETGVGTEAFF	TGTGCCAGTAGTATCGAGACAGGGGTGGGCACTGAAGCTTTCTTT
TRBV27	13	TRBJ2-1	.	.	CASSLTRSGEQFF	TGTGCCAGCAGTTTAACCAGGTCTGGTGAGCAGTTCTTC
TRBV10-3	16	TRBJ2-1	.	.	CAIRGVRGSSYNEQFF	TGTGCCATCAGGGGGGTCCGGGGGAGCTCCTACAATGAGCAGTTCTTC
TRBV5-1	15	TRBJ2-3	TRBD2	.	CATSEAGDSTDTQYF	TGCGCCACCAGCGAAGCGGGGGATAGCACAGATACGCAGTATTTT
TRBV2	11	TRBJ2-5	.	few	CASSTPRTQYF	TGTGCCAGCAGCACCCCTAGGACCCAGTACTTC
TRBV6-5	15	TRBJ2-1	TRBD2	few	CASSRLAGGRNEQFF	TGTGCCAGCAGTCGACTAGCGGGAGGACGCAATGAGCAGTTCTTC
TRBV7-9	17	TRBJ1-3	TRBD1	.	CASSSRHRGLGGNTIYF	TGTGCCAGCAGCTCTCGACACAGGGGTTTGGGTGGAAACACCATATATTTT
TRBV19	15	TRBJ2-7	TRBD1	.	CASSPLGQTSYEQYF	TGTGCCAGTAGCCCCTTGGGACAGACCTCCTACGAGCAGTACTTC
TRBV6-1	15	TRBJ2-7	.	few	CASSELGDRRYEQYF	TGTGCCAGCAGTGAATTAGGAGACAGACGCTACGAGCAGTACTTC
TRBV5-1	14	TRBJ1-1	.	.	CASSLVVQGTEAFF	TGCGCCAGCAGCTTGGTAGTCCAGGGAACTGAAGCTTTCTTT
TRBV6-1	11	TRBJ2-7	.	.	CASSMTYEQYF	TGTGCCAGCAGTATGACTTACGAGCAGTACTTC
TRBV30	15	TRBJ2-3	.	.	CAWSVLSGSTDTQYF	TGTGCCTGGAGTGTACTGTCAGGGAGCACAGATACGCAGTATTTT
TRBV10-2	15	TRBJ2-1	TRBD2	.	CASGGPGLPNNEQFF	TGCGCCAGCGGCGGCCCGGGACTACCTAACAATGAGCAGTTCTTC
TRBV2	15	TRBJ2-5	.	.	CASKLRGNGVETQYF	TGTGCCAGCAAATTACGAGGGAATGGGGTCGAGACCCAGTACTTC
TRBV7-9	14	TRBJ2-3	.	few	CASSLGAGADTQYF	TGTGCCAGCAGCTTAGGGGCTGGTGCAGATACGCAGTATTTT
TRBV2	13	TRBJ2-3	.	.	CASSGRGTDTQYF	TGTGCCAGCAGCGGGCGGGGCACAGATACGCAGTATTTT
TRBV7-9	14	TRBJ2-1	TRBD1	.	CASSLGTGYNEQFF	TGTGCCAGCAGCTTAGGGACAGGGTACAATGAGCAGTTCTTC
TRBV27	15	TRBJ2-1	TRBD2	few	CASRPKREGLGEQFF	TGTGCCAGCAGACCAAAGCGGGAGGGCCTGGGCGAGCAGTTCTTC
TRBV25-1	14	TRBJ1-1	.	.	CASTSITGGTEAFF	TGTGCCAGCACCTCTATAACCGGGGGCACTGAAGCTTTCTTT
TRBV29-1	14	TRBJ1-2	TRBD1	once	CSAERGQGLYGYTF	TGCAGCGCAGAGAGGGGACAGGGGCTTTATGGCTACACCTTC
TRBV28	16	TRBJ2-3	TRBD1	.	CASIRSPGQGSDTQYF	TGTGCCAGCATCCGTTCTCCGGGACAGGGGTCAGATACGCAGTATTTT
TRBV28	13	TRBJ2-5	.	.	CASRLQGSETQYF	TGTGCCAGCAGACTACAGGGTTCAGAGACCCAGTACTTC
TRBV28	13	TRBJ1-5	TRBD1	.	CASSPAGGQPQHF	TGTGCCAGCAGCCCAGCAGGGGGCCAGCCCCAGCATTTT
TRBV23-1	16	TRBJ2-4	.	.	CASSHHRVLAKNIQYF	TGCGCCAGCAGTCACCACAGGGTGCTAGCCAAAAACATTCAGTACTTC
TRBV5-5	15	TRBJ2-7	.	once	CASSAGPNLSYEQYF	TGTGCCAGCAGCGCGGGACCGAACCTCTCCTACGAGCAGTACTTC
TRBV4-2	15	TRBJ2-1	.	.	CASSQEAVDYNEQFF	TGTGCCAGCAGCCAAGAAGCGGTAGATTACAATGAGCAGTTCTTC
TRBV6-5	16	TRBJ2-3	TRBD2	.	CASSYRLAGGPMTQYF	TGTGCCAGCAGTTACCGACTAGCGGGGGGCCCCATGACGCAGTATTTT
TRBV4-2	16	TRBJ2-7	TRBD2	.	CASSQKPAGEGYEQYF	TGTGCCAGCAGCCAAAAGCCCGCGGGAGAGGGCTACGAGCAGTACTTC
TRBV5-1	15	TRBJ1-4	TRBD1	few	CASSTGWAGGEKLFF	TGCGCCAGCAGTACAGGATGGGCAGGGGGCGAAAAACTGTTTTTT
TRBV6-1	15	TRBJ2-1	.	.	CASSDRSESYNEQFF	TGTGCCAGCAGTGATAGAAGCGAGTCCTACAATGAGCAGTTCTTC
TRBV7-9	16	TRBJ2-1	.	.	CASSSRDSPTYNEQFF	TGTGCCAGCAGCTCCAGAGACTCCCCGACCTACAATGAGCAGTTCTTC
TRBV6-1	13	TRBJ1-2	TRBD1	.	CASSGDRVDGYTF	TGTGCCAGCAGTGGAGACAGGGTTGATGGCTACACCTTC
TRBV7-7	13	TRBJ1-1	.	once	CASSLTENTEAFF	TGTGCTAGCAGCCTGACAGAGAACACTGAAGCTTTCTTT
TRBV7-8	13	TRBJ2-7	.	.	CTSSLGNVYEQYF	TGTACCAGCAGCTTAGGTAATGTCTACGAGCAGTACTTC
TRBV28	15	TRBJ2-4	TRBD2	few	CASSPLSSGSSIQYF	TGTGCCAGCAGTCCCCTTTCCAGCGGGAGTTCCATTCAGTACTTC
TRBV13	13	TRBJ1-5	.	.	CASSQTVDQPQHF	TGTGCCAGCAGCCAGACAGTTGATCAGCCCCAGCATTTT
TRBV7-8	16	TRBJ2-3	TRBD2	.	CASSRDSGTSTDTQYF	TGTGCCAGCAGCAGAGATAGCGGGACAAGCACAGATACGCAGTATTTT
TRBV29-1	13	TRBJ1-2	TRBD1	few	CSAPGQGIEGYPF	TGCAGCGCCCCTGGACAGGGGATCGAGGGCTACCCCTTC
TRBV28	17	TRBJ2-6	TRBD1	.	CASSSWDSRSGANVLTF	TGTGCCAGCAGTTCCTGGGACAGCCGCTCTGGGGCCAACGTCCTGACTTTC
TRBV2	14	TRBJ1-2	TRBD1	few	CASADGRTGSGYTF	TGTGCCAGCGCAGACGGTAGGACAGGGTCCGGCTACACCTTC
TRBV30	14	TRBJ1-3	.	.	CAWSVGGSGNTIYF	TGTGCCTGGAGTGTAGGGGGCTCTGGAAACACCATATATTTT
TRBV6-4	14	TRBJ2-3	.	.	CASSAGDSTDTQYF	TGTGCCAGCAGCGCCGGGGATAGCACAGATACGCAGTATTTT
TRBV6-6	14	TRBJ1-5	TRBD1	few	CASSPGQGVQPQHF	TGTGCCAGCAGCCCGGGACAGGGGGTACAGCCCCAGCATTTT
TRBV10-2	13	TRBJ1-1	.	.	CASRWDTGTEAFF	TGCGCCAGCAGGTGGGACACAGGGACTGAAGCTTTCTTT
TRBV5-1	15	TRBJ2-1	.	.	CASSLAGGEVNEQFF	TGCGCCAGCAGCTTGGCAGGCGGGGAGGTCAATGAGCAGTTCTTC
TRBV30	17	TRBJ2-6	.	once	CAWSRDSPSSGANVLTF	TGTGCCTGGAGCAGAGACAGCCCGTCGTCTGGGGCCAACGTCCTGACTTTC
TRBV28	14	TRBJ2-7	TRBD1	.	CASSERQGAYEQYF	TGTGCCAGCAGTGAGCGACAGGGGGCCTACGAGCAGTACTTC
TRBV20-1	11	TRBJ1-2	.	.	CSAPNGYGYTF	TGCAGTGCCCCTAATGGCTATGGCTACACCTTC
TRBV7-9	14	TRBJ1-3	TRBD1	.	CSSTKGTGGNTIYF	TGTTCCAGCACCAAAGGGACAGGGGGAAACACCATATATTTT
TRBV25-1	16	TRBJ2-5	TRBD1	.	CASSEGRQGGQETQYF	TGTGCCAGCAGTGAGGGCCGACAGGGCGGACAAGAGACCCAGTACTTC
TRBV6-5	15	TRBJ2-3	TRBD1	few	CASRKPGQLTDTQYF	TGTGCCAGCAGGAAGCCGGGACAGCTCACAGATACGCAGTATTTT
TRBV4-1	17	TRBJ2-2	.	.	CASSPPTGRWFTGELFF	TGCGCCAGCAGCCCCCCCACAGGGAGATGGTTCACCGGGGAGCTGTTTTTT